This entry lists 19 T cell receptor beta chains sequenced from one sample in a study of T-cell reconstitution after alpha-beta-depleted transplantation in children. Preparing the TCRbeta library involved the use of unique molecular identifiers. TCRdb processed the PCR reads anew with MiXCR; each CDR3 protein has one entry. The sample lists approximately 350,000 distinct CDR3 sequences, around 15% occurring once. The sample was PBMCs, mostly from graft donor cells, taken 360 days after TCRalphabeta/CD19-depleted stem cell transplant. The receptor set was obtained from a male patient between 2 and 15 years old who had a stem cell transplant for acute lymphoblastic leukemia, so the T cells may come from the graft donor.

This clonotype has a count of ten or more. The chain uses TRBV24-1 and TRBJ2-3; D is unresolved. CDR1 is KGHDR and CDR2 is SFDVKD in the germline V gene. This CDR3 is 16 amino acids long. Trimming shortened V by 4 bases and J by 8 bases, and 21 bases separated the two germline ends. The CDR3 nucleotides read TGTGCCACCAGTGACCCCACTCCGGGCCCGGCCGGTACGCAGTATTTT. Residues: CATSDPTPGPAGTQYF.

The chain employs TRBV2 and TRBJ2-1, with D unresolved. Germline V gives CDR1 SNHLY, CDR2 FYNNEI. V gave up 4 bases and J gave up 7 bases, with 8 bases separating them. The CDR3 totals 12 residues. The CDR3 region has the DNA TGTGCCAGCAGTGTGTGGGAAAATGAGCAGTTCTTC. Protein sequence: CASSVWENEQFF. The variable domain in full, with the rest retrieved from reference TRBV2 and TRBJ2-1, is EPEVTQTPSHQVTQMGQEVILRCVPISNHLYFYWYRQILGQKVEFLVSFYNNEISEKSEIFDDQFSVERPDGSNFTLKIRSTKLEDSAMYFCASSVWENEQFFGPGTRLTVL.

This clonotype was counted many times. V usage is TRBV29-1 and J usage is TRBJ2-7; TRBD2 matches 13 bases. V shed 0 bases and J 2 bases; nucleotides not matched to a gene: 1. Germline values: CDR1 SQVTM, CDR2 ANQGSEA. This CDR3 region has 15 residues. CDR3 DNA sequence: TGCAGCGTTGAAGATGGGACTAGCGGGGCCTACGAGCAGTACTTC. Protein product: CSVEDGTSGAYEQYF.

This chain joins TRBV7-8 and TRBJ1-3; D gene ambiguous. In germline, CDR1 is SGHVS, CDR2 FQNEAQ. This CDR3 region has 15 residues. V was cut by 7 bases and J by 10 bases, with 23 bases left in between. The CDR3 DNA reads as TGTGCCAGCACTCTTCTGGGTTTTCTCCAAGGGACCATATATTTT. Its protein is CASTLLGFLQGTIYF.

This clonotype showed up many times. The J gene is TRBJ2-1, the V gene TRBV20-1; TRBD2 aligns across 14 bases. Germline trimming cut 2 bases from V and 0 bases from J; bases unmatched to any gene: 12. Germline CDR1 DFQATT, CDR2 SNEGSKA (reference sequence). The CDR3 has 20 amino acids. CDR3 protein: CSARPGLAGDPRSSYNEQFF. CDR3 bases: TGCAGTGCTAGACCGGGACTAGCGGGAGACCCTCGGAGCTCCTACAATGAGCAGTTCTTC.

The rearrangement links TRBV15 to TRBJ1-3; D gene ambiguous. With 0 bases removed from V and 5 bases from J, the gap between germline ends came to 2 bases. The CDR3 has 12 residues. Per germline, CDR1 LNHNV and CDR2 YYDKDF (reference sequence). CDR3 sequence (DNA): TGTGCCACCAGCAGAGATCGAAACACCATATATTTT. Its translation: CATSRDRNTIYF.

This chain uses TRBV5-1 with TRBJ2-1; 11 nucleotides agree with TRBD2. This CDR3 has 16 residues. Trimming took 0 bases from V and 6 from J; bases not matched to a gene: 5. Germline V gene sequence: CDR1 SGHRS, CDR2 YFSETQ. The DNA for the CDR3 is TGCGCCAGCAGCTTGGCGCGACTAGCGGGAACCAATGAGCAGTTCTTC. Translation gives CASSLARLAGTNEQFF.

The rearrangement links TRBV4-2 to TRBJ2-2; 8 bases are a match to TRBD1. V lost 0 bases, J lost 3 bases, and 0 bases stayed unmatched. The CDR3 extends over 15 amino acids. The germline CDR1 and CDR2 sequences are LGHNA and YNFKEQ. The CDR3 reads CASSQEQGDTGELFF. In DNA, the CDR3 is TGTGCCAGCAGCCAAGAACAGGGGGACACCGGGGAGCTGTTTTTT.

The table lists this clonotype with a few counts. The V and J genes are TRBV19 and TRBJ1-5; D possibly corresponds to TRBD1 (5 bases). The CDR3 is made up of 12 amino acids. Trimming cost V 8 bases and J 1 base, with 6 bases left between them. In germline, CDR1 is LNHDA, CDR2 SQIVND (reference sequence). The CDR3 loop reads CASGDSNQPQHF. The CDR3 DNA reads TGTGCCAGTGGGGACAGCAATCAGCCCCAGCATTTT.

This clonotype was recorded at least ten times. This chain links TRBV12-3 or TRBV12-4 with TRBJ2-1; 12 bases are shared with TRBD2. This CDR3 has 14 amino acids. J gave up 10 bases and V 7 bases, and 8 bases lay outside the gene matches. The CDR3 DNA reads TGTGCCAGCAATCTACTAGCGGGAGGAGGGGAGCAGTTCTTC. Amino acids: CASNLLAGGGEQFF.

This clonotype was seen at least ten times. V usage is TRBV3-1 and J usage is TRBJ1-5; the D is unclear. Trimming took off 1 base at V and 6 bases at J, with 7 bases between the two ends. Germline V lookup: CDR1 LGHDT, CDR2 YNNKEL (reference sequence). The CDR3 extends over 13 amino acids. The CDR3 region has the DNA TGTGCCAGCAGCCAAGTAGGAACTCAGCCCCAGCATTTT. This gives the protein CASSQVGTQPQHF.

V usage is TRBV11-2 and J usage is TRBJ2-5; D gene uncertain. Trimming stripped 0 bases from V and 3 bases from J, with 8 bases between. The germline gives CDR1 SGHAT, CDR2 FQNNGV. This CDR3 has 14 residues. The CDR3 reads CASSLDRREETQYF. The CDR3 bases are TGTGCCAGCAGCTTAGACAGAAGAGAAGAGACCCAGTACTTC.

This clonotype was recorded many times. The chain carries TRBV29-1 and TRBJ2-5, with 7 bases matching TRBD1. This CDR3 has 12 amino acids. Germline V gives CDR1 SQVTM, CDR2 ANQGSEA. Trimming removed 5 bases from V and 5 bases from J; junction bases left unmatched: 5. CDR3 coding DNA: TGCAGCGTTTTAAGGGGGCGGGAGACCCAGTACTTC. This encodes CSVLRGRETQYF.

This sequence joins TRBV4-3 and TRBJ2-2; 9 nucleotides match TRBD1. Germline V lookup: CDR1 LGHNA, CDR2 YSLEER. J gave up 4 bases and V 3 bases, and 9 bases lay outside the gene matches. The CDR3 is made up of 17 amino acids. CDR3 sequence reads: CASSHPRTGVGTGELFF. Written as DNA, the CDR3 is TGCGCCAGCAGCCACCCAAGGACAGGGGTGGGCACCGGGGAGCTGTTTTTT.

This clonotype appeared many times. The rearrangement uses TRBV4-3 and TRBJ2-3, with unresolved D. Germline CDR1 and CDR2: LGHNA and YSLEER. Trimming removed 0 bases from V and 4 bases from J, with 17 bases in between. This CDR3 spans 17 amino acids. The CDR3: CASSQDRVASLADTQYF. The DNA of the CDR3 is TGCGCCAGCAGCCAAGATCGAGTTGCTAGTCTCGCAGATACGCAGTATTTT.

V and J are TRBV12-3 or TRBV12-4 and TRBJ2-3, with 9 positions matching TRBD1. V lost 3 bases and J lost 4; bases outside the gene matches: 8. This CDR3 has 16 residues. CDR3 amino acids: CASSLDRGVVADTQYF. In DNA form, the CDR3 reads TGTGCCAGCAGTTTGGACAGGGGAGTCGTGGCAGATACGCAGTATTTT.

V gene TRBV6-2 or TRBV6-3 combines with J gene TRBJ2-7, with D unresolved. Trimming pared 7 bases from V and 0 bases from J, leaving 7 bases between. The germline gives CDR1 MNHEY, CDR2 SVGEGT. CDR3 length: 12 residues. CDR3 sequence (DNA): TGTGCCAGCACCAGGCACTCCTACGAGCAGTACTTC. Translated, it gives CASTRHSYEQYF.

This clonotype was seen more than once but under ten times. The CDR3 nucleotides are TGTGCCAGCAGCAACCGGGCCGGGAGTCTTTACGAGCAGTACTTC. Protein sequence: CASSNRAGSLYEQYF. The J gene is TRBJ2-7, the V gene TRBV5-5; D may be TRBD2 (6 bases). V lost 4 bases, J lost 4 bases, and 18 bases lay in between. The germline gives CDR1 SGHKS, CDR2 YYEKEE (reference sequence). CDR3 length: 15 amino acids.

CDR3 DNA: TGTGCCAGCAGTTTGGGTCGGGGGATCAATCAGCCCCAGCATTTT. It specifies CASSLGRGINQPQHF. The chain carries TRBV12-3 or TRBV12-4 and TRBJ1-5; D possibly corresponds to TRBD1 (5 bases). Trimming left V 3 bases short and J 3 bases short, with 12 bases between. The CDR3 is 15 residues long.